These 9 T cell receptor beta chains were sequenced from one sample in a study of quantifying T cell responses using KT2 cells. The overall study: cDNA was made from DNase-treated RNA using alpha and beta constant primers.

An oligo carrying a UMI was ligated to the cDNA 3' end. First-round PCR used roughly 4 cycles and beta primers RC1.1 and RC1.2 covering TRBC1 and TRBC2. TCRdb re-called the UMI-ligation and nested PCR reads with MiXCR, one entry per CDR3 protein. Of fewer than 60,000 distinct CDR3 sequences detected, under 14% appear once; the ten largest clones hold 10%. Specimen: PBMCs spiked with cells of the T cell clone KT2. These receptor sequences come from a human donor.

This clonotype was counted a few times. The genes are TRBV14 and TRBJ1-1; D is ambiguous. The CDR3 covers 14 residues. With 3 bases removed from V and 1 base from J, the gap between germline ends came to 9 bases. Germline loops: CDR1 SGHDN, CDR2 FVKESK. CDR3 residues: CASSHRTQNTEAFF. CDR3 coding DNA: TGTGCCAGCAGCCACAGGACTCAGAACACTGAAGCTTTCTTT.

This clonotype came up a few times. V is TRBV2 and J is TRBJ1-5; the match to TRBD1 covers 7 bases. After removal of 3 bases from V and 16 bases from J, the junction contained 6 bases not matched to a gene. The CDR3 runs to 11 residues. Per the germline V gene, CDR1 is SNHLY and CDR2 is FYNNEI. CDR3 loop: CASSDWDSQHF. In DNA form, the CDR3 reads TGTGCCAGCAGTGACTGGGACAGCCAACATTTT.

Concerning this clonotype: One end of the junction fails to match germline, which may point to a read error. The J gene is TRBJ1-1, the V gene TRBV29-1, with a possible D match to TRBD1 (5 bases). Per germline, CDR1 SQVTM and CDR2 ANQGSEA. The CDR3 extends over 13 amino acids. CDR3 sequence (DNA): TGCAGCGTTGTAGTGCAGGGTGAAGGGAGGGGTCTCTTT. Translating gives CSVVVQGEGRGLF.

This clonotype was observed many times. This chain connects TRBV18 to TRBJ2-3, with TRBD1 matching over 8 bases. After removal of 3 bases from V and 0 bases from J, the junction contained 5 bases not matched to a gene. The germline gives CDR1 KGHSH, CDR2 LQKENI. This CDR3 comprises 16 residues. The CDR3 reads CASSPWTGTSTDTQYF. CDR3 nucleotides: TGTGCCAGCTCACCTTGGACAGGGACTAGCACAGATACGCAGTATTTT.

This clonotype came up a few times. The chain joins TRBV4-1 to TRBJ2-5; TRBD2 matches at 7 bases. There are 17 residues in the CDR3. Trimming removed 1 base from V and 2 bases from J; junction bases left unmatched: 10. CDR1 is MGHRA, CDR2 YSYEKL, per germline. CDR3 nucleotides: TGCGCCAGCAGCCAAGGGGCAACGCGGGGGACTCAAGAGACCCAGTACTTC. Its protein is CASSQGATRGTQETQYF.

A few counts support this clonotype. The chain carries TRBV10-1 and TRBJ1-1, with 12 bases lining up with TRBD1. The junction had 9 bases not matched to a gene; V was cut back by 6 bases and J by 4 bases. Germline CDR1 is WNHNN and CDR2 is SYGVQD (reference sequence). This CDR3 contains 16 residues. CDR3: CASSYLRDRGPTEAFF. CDR3 bases: TGCGCCAGCAGCTACCTCCGGGACAGGGGGCCCACTGAAGCTTTCTTT.

V gene TRBV3-1 combines with J gene TRBJ1-1; D gene uncertain. This CDR3 is built from 15 residues. CDR1 and CDR2 (germline): LGHDT, YNNKEL (reference sequence). V was trimmed by 0 bases and J by 5 bases, leaving 13 bases between them. The CDR3 nucleotides are TGTGCCAGCAGCCAAGAGGGTCAAGGACGAACTGAAGCTTTCTTT. This gives the protein CASSQEGQGRTEAFF.

CDR3 residues: CATSGGADGSYNEQFF. The DNA for the CDR3 is TGTGCCACCAGTGGCGGTGCGGACGGCTCCTACAATGAGCAGTTCTTC. This chain connects TRBV24-1 to TRBJ2-1; D remains ambiguous. The V and J ends lost 5 bases and 0 bases respectively, with 13 bases between them. Germline CDR1 and CDR2: KGHDR and SFDVKD. The CDR3 is made up of 16 amino acids.

In its sample, this clonotype was seen many times. The chain is built from TRBV6-1 and TRBJ1-5, with a tentative D call TRBD1 (5 bases). Trimming stripped 7 bases from V and 2 bases from J, with 18 bases between. This CDR3 contains 16 residues. Per the germline V gene, CDR1 is MNHNS and CDR2 is SASEGT. The CDR3 sequence: CASTGFFFEGNQPQHF. As DNA, the CDR3 is TGTGCCAGCACAGGGTTTTTTTTCGAGGGCAATCAGCCCCAGCATTTT.